The 27 T cell receptor beta chains below were found in one sample sequenced in a study of OX40 agonist ivuxolimab in advanced cancers. Here immunoSEQ multiplex PCR was the method, and the copy in TCRdb shows in-frame clones only, minus some. Of roughly 100,000 clones in the sample, approximately 81% were seen once. This sample comprised CD4+ or CD8+ T cells sorted from blood, obtained in a trial of the OX40 agonist ivuxolimab. The source is an adult with an advanced solid tumor such as melanoma, head and neck, liver or kidney cancer.

As to this clone: At one end the junction does not follow the germline gene, possibly because of a read error. The chain joins TRBV7-9 to TRBJ1-3; D remains ambiguous. CDR1 SEHNR and CDR2 FQNEAQ come from the germline V gene (reference sequence). The CDR3 contains 13 residues. CDR3 amino acids: CASSLEGGDTIYF. CDR3 bases: TGTGCCAGCAGCTTAGAAGGTGGAGACACCATATATTTT.

This chain uses TRBV7-3 with TRBJ2-2, with D perhaps being TRBD1 or TRBD2 (5 bases each). Trimming removed 3 bases from V and 7 bases from J, with 15 bases in between. Germline loops: CDR1 SGHTA, CDR2 FQGTGA. CDR3 length equals 15 residues. The CDR3 spells CASSFGSGTGGELFF. CDR3 nucleotide sequence: TGTGCCAGCAGCTTCGGGTCGGGGACGGGCGGGGAGCTGTTTTTT.

The chain recombines TRBV6-4 with TRBJ2-1; no firm D call. V was trimmed by 2 bases and J by 9 bases, leaving 11 bases between them. The CDR3 extends over 13 amino acids. From germline, CDR1 is MRHNA and CDR2 SNTAGT. Here the CDR3 reads CASSDQWGFEQFF. The CDR3 DNA reads as TGTGCCAGCAGTGACCAATGGGGTTTTGAGCAGTTCTTC.

The gene calls are TRBV5-1 and TRBJ1-2, with 7 nucleotides matching TRBD1. Per germline, CDR1 SGHRS and CDR2 YFSETQ. The V gene end was trimmed by 0 bases and the J gene end by 4 bases; junction bases not matched to a gene: 6. The CDR3 runs 15 residues. CDR3 sequence: CASSLGQGLGYGYTF. DNA for the CDR3: TGCGCCAGCAGCTTGGGACAGGGATTGGGCTATGGCTACACCTTC.

The chain links TRBV2 to TRBJ1-1; perhaps TRBD1 as D (6 bases). This CDR3 region has 17 residues. Germline assignment: CDR1 SNHLY and CDR2 FYNNEI. Trimming cost V 2 bases and J 4 bases, with 20 bases left between them. The CDR3 reads CASSERSRGGLGTEAFF. DNA for the CDR3: TGTGCCAGCAGTGAACGTTCACGTGGGGGCTTGGGCACTGAAGCTTTCTTT.

The chain recombines TRBV19 with TRBJ2-3; D remains unclear. The V gene's germline CDR1 is LNHDA and CDR2 SQIVND (reference sequence). The CDR3 spans 16 residues. The germline V and J ends were trimmed by 4 bases and 2 bases, with 16 bases remaining between them. CDR3 coding DNA: TGTGCCAGTAGTAATGTCGGCGGCTCCCCCACAGATACGCAGTATTTT. Translating gives CASSNVGGSPTDTQYF. Full variable domain (remainder filled in from reference TRBV19 and TRBJ2-3): DGGITQSPKYLFRKEGQNVTLSCEQNLNHDAMYWYRQDPGQGLRLIYYSQIVNDFQKGDIAEGYSVSREKKESFPLTVTSAQKNPTAFYLCASSNVGGSPTDTQYFGPGTRLTVL.

This chain links TRBV6-5 with TRBJ2-7, with 7 bases matching TRBD1. Trimming cost V 2 bases and J 2 bases; bases outside gene matches: 9. The V gene's germline CDR1 is MNHEY and CDR2 SVGAGI. The CDR3 totals 16 residues. The CDR3 DNA is TGTGCCAGCAGTTACGACCCGACAGGGAATCCCTACGAGCAGTACGTC. Its protein product is CASSYDPTGNPYEQYV.

V gene TRBV6-1 combines with J gene TRBJ2-7, with D perhaps TRBD2 (6 bases). CDR3 size: 13 residues. The ends were cut back, 1 base at V and 9 bases at J, with 13 bases in the middle. CDR1 MNHNS and CDR2 SASEGT come from the germline V gene. The CDR3 region has the DNA TGTGCCAGCAGTGAAGTTGGGACTGGAGGGCAGTACGTC. Its translation: CASSEVGTGGQYV.

The V and J genes are TRBV7-2 and TRBJ2-3; 9 bases line up with TRBD2. CDR1 is SGHTA, CDR2 FQGNSA, per germline. The CDR3 is 19 amino acids. V was clipped by 4 bases and J by 0 bases; unmatched bases: 14. CDR3 in DNA: TGTGCCAGCAGCTCCGCCTTAGCGGGGGCCGGGTATAGCACAGATACGCAGTATTTT. Amino acid sequence: CASSSALAGAGYSTDTQYF.

The genes are TRBV19 and TRBJ1-5, with no clear D. The V and J ends lost 5 bases and 4 bases respectively, with 6 bases between them. From germline, CDR1 is LNHDA and CDR2 SQIVND (reference sequence). The CDR3 has 12 amino acids. CDR3 sequence reads: CASSFPNQPQHF. The CDR3, as DNA: TGTGCCAGTAGTTTCCCTAATCAGCCCCAGCATTTT.

In nucleotides, the CDR3 is TGTGCCAGCAGCCCCGGTGGTGGGGGTAACACCGGGGAGCTGTTTTTT. It specifies CASSPGGGGNTGELFF. V usage is TRBV5-4 and J usage is TRBJ2-2; tentatively, D is TRBD1 or TRBD2 (5 bases each). The CDR3 consists of 16 residues. The V gene's germline CDR1 is SGHNT and CDR2 YYREEE (reference sequence). The V end lost 4 bases, the J end lost 2 bases, and 15 bases lay between the germline ends.

This clone was detected a few times. The chain is built from TRBV11-1 and TRBJ1-2; D not resolved. The CDR3 is 14 amino acids. V dropped 4 bases and J dropped 4 bases, with 13 bases sitting between them. CDR1 is SGHAT and CDR2 is FQDESV in the germline V gene (reference sequence). The CDR3 region is CASSSDLVGYGYTF. The DNA for the CDR3 is TGTGCCAGCAGCTCTGACCTCGTCGGCTATGGCTACACCTTC.

This clone was counted once. This sequence joins TRBV2 and TRBJ2-2; 7 nucleotides match TRBD2. CDR1 and CDR2 (germline): SNHLY, FYNNEI. Trimming took 8 bases from V and 1 from J; bases not matched to a gene: 10. The CDR3 is 16 amino acids. The CDR3 DNA reads as TGTGCCAGCGGTTCCCAGGGCGGGGGGAACACCGGGGAGCTGTTTTTT. Translated: CASGSQGGGNTGELFF.

This clone was found a few times. The J gene is TRBJ1-3, the V gene TRBV9, with TRBD1 matching over 8 bases. Germline-derived CDR1 and CDR2 are SGDLS and YYNGEE. This CDR3 contains 16 residues. The V gene end was trimmed by 4 bases and the J gene end by 1 base; junction bases not matched to a gene: 7. CDR3 nucleotide sequence: TGTGCCAGCAGCCCCCGGACAGGGAAGTCTGGAAACACCATATATTTT. Its protein product is CASSPRTGKSGNTIYF. Based on the CDR3 plus reference TRBV9 and TRBJ1-3, the full variable domain is DSGVTQTPKHLITATGQRVTLRCSPRSGDLSVYWYQQSLDQGLQFLIQYYNGEERAKGNILERFSAQQFPDLHSELNLSSLELGDSALYFCASSPRTGKSGNTIYFGEGSWLTVV.

This sequence joins TRBV6-4 and TRBJ2-3; 13 bases match TRBD2. The germline V gene encodes CDR1 MRHNA and CDR2 SNTAGT. This CDR3 has 18 amino acids. The V gene end was trimmed by 0 bases and the J gene end by 2 bases; junction bases not matched to a gene: 5. The CDR3 here is CASSDSVGLAGATDTQYF. The CDR3 DNA reads TGTGCCAGCAGTGACTCCGTCGGACTAGCGGGGGCCACAGATACGCAGTATTTT.

V and J are TRBV7-9 and TRBJ2-2, with D perhaps being TRBD1 or TRBD2 (5 bases each). The CDR3 runs to 14 residues. The germline gives CDR1 SEHNR, CDR2 FQNEAQ (reference sequence). V lost 3 bases and J lost 1, with 6 bases in between. DNA of the CDR3: TGTGCCAGCAGCTTTGGGGGGAACACCGGGGAGCTGTTTTTT. This gives the protein CASSFGGNTGELFF.

The chain employs TRBV5-8 and TRBJ2-2; possibly TRBD2 for D (6 bases). Looked up from germline, CDR1 is SGHTS and CDR2 is YDEGEE. CDR3 length: 14 residues. Between the trimmed V and J ends, which lost 4 bases and 2 bases, there was a span of 9 bases. The CDR3: CASSPGLNTGELFF. CDR3 DNA sequence: TGTGCCAGCAGCCCGGGACTTAACACCGGGGAGCTGTTTTTT.

The rearrangement links TRBV29-1 to TRBJ1-4; D call uncertain. Germline CDR1 reads SQVTM; CDR2 reads ANQGSEA. The CDR3 extends over 13 amino acids. Trimming took 4 bases from V and 2 from J, leaving 8 bases between them. The CDR3 DNA is TGCAGCGTTGGCACAGTTACTAATGAAAAACTGTTTTTT. Translated, it gives CSVGTVTNEKLFF.

The chain employs TRBV9 and TRBJ1-6, with 8 nucleotides matching TRBD1. After removal of 7 bases from V and 10 bases from J, the junction contained 13 bases not matched to a gene. The germline V gene has CDR1 SGDLS and CDR2 YYNGEE. CDR3 length: 15 amino acids. For the CDR3, the DNA is TGTGCCAGCGCCCCGGGACAGGTAACGTCGTCACCCCTCCACTTT. Residues: CASAPGQVTSSPLHF.

The chain combines TRBV29-1 with TRBJ1-1; weak D call: TRBD1 (5 bases). There are 12 residues in the CDR3. In germline, CDR1 is SQVTM, CDR2 ANQGSEA. V was shortened by 5 bases and J by 4 bases, with 11 bases between the two germline ends. The CDR3 DNA is TGCAGCGTTAGGGCAGGGTCCACTGAAGCTTTCTTT. As protein: CSVRAGSTEAFF.

The gene calls are TRBV27 and TRBJ1-1, with D tentatively TRBD1 (6 bases). The V end was cut by 5 bases, the J end by 4 bases, with 32 bases between. Germline V lookup: CDR1 MNHEY, CDR2 SMNVEV (reference sequence). This CDR3 has 20 amino acids. The CDR3 DNA is TGTGCCAGCAGTCTGATGTATTTGGTCGGTATGGGAGGGGGAACCACTGAAGCTTTCTTT. Translation: CASSLMYLVGMGGGTTEAFF.

The V gene is TRBV16, the J gene TRBJ1-5, with 10 nucleotides matching TRBD1. The junction had 1 base not matched to a gene; V was cut back by 2 bases and J by 6 bases. The CDR3 contains 14 residues. Germline V gene sequence: CDR1 KGHSY, CDR2 FQNENV. The CDR3: CASSQDRGLQPQHF. CDR3 DNA: TGTGCCAGCAGCCAAGACAGGGGGCTTCAGCCCCAGCATTTT.

The genes are TRBV20-1 and TRBJ1-1, with TRBD1 matching over 7 bases. The CDR3 is 11 residues long. V lost 8 bases, J lost 11 bases, and 11 bases stayed unmatched. Germline CDR1 DFQATT, CDR2 SNEGSKA (reference sequence). The CDR3 DNA reads TGCAGTTTACACCGAATGACAGGGGCTTTCTTT. Residues: CSLHRMTGAFF.

The chain has TRBV19 and TRBJ2-7; D may be TRBD2 (5 bases). The length of the CDR3 is 15 residues. Per germline, CDR1 LNHDA and CDR2 SQIVND (reference sequence). Deletions cut 8 bases from V and 2 bases from J, with 19 bases between. CDR3 loop: CASLDFGGRTYEQYF. The CDR3 DNA is TGTGCCAGTCTCGACTTTGGCGGGCGGACCTACGAGCAGTACTTC.

The CDR3 loop reads CASKKTDTQYF. The CDR3 bases are TGTGCCAGCAAAAAAACAGATACGCAGTATTTT. The chain combines TRBV6-5 with TRBJ2-3; D not resolved. V shed 7 bases and J shed 3 bases, with 5 bases lying between them. The CDR3 loop spans 11 amino acids. The germline CDR1 and CDR2 sequences are MNHEY and SVGAGI.

The CDR3 DNA sequence: TGTGCCAGCAGTGGGGGGTTTACTGGAAACACCATATATTTT. It specifies CASSGGFTGNTIYF. This chain joins TRBV6-5 and TRBJ1-3; D is possibly TRBD1 (5 bases). This CDR3 is 14 amino acids long. Germline CDR1 MNHEY, CDR2 SVGAGI. Trimming took off 5 bases at V and 2 bases at J, with 10 bases between the two ends.

The rearrangement uses TRBV4-3 and TRBJ2-7, with 8 positions matching TRBD1. The CDR3 has 16 amino acids. Trimming at V came to 2 bases and at J to 1 base, leaving 7 bases not matched to a gene. In germline, CDR1 is LGHNA, CDR2 YSLEER. In DNA form, the CDR3 reads TGCGCCAGCAGCCAACCGGGACAGGTTCTTTCCTACGAGCAGTACGTC. Encoded protein: CASSQPGQVLSYEQYV.